The following is a TCR beta chain sequence with its context. The junction departs from the called germline gene at one end, perhaps through a read error. Genomic DNA served as template for TCR beta VDJ and CDR3 profiling. Using its own MiXCR run on the reads, TCRdb lists one record per CDR3 protein. The sample holds 200,000 to 300,000 distinct CDR3 sequences, around 82% seen once. Sequenced patients had shown CD8+CD57+ cell expansion by flow cytometry. This sample was included in a study of CD8+CD57+ T cells in acquired aplastic anemia. CDR1 and CDR2 from the germline V gene are MGHDK and SYGVNS. This CDR3 is built from 15 residues.

The V gene is TRBV25-1, the J gene TRBJ1-6, with unresolved D. The source is a human donor with aplastic anemia. Source material: sorted CD4+, CD8+, or CD8+CD57+ T cells (not recorded which) from PBMCs. CDR3 sequence reads: CASMRTSSYNSPLHF. The CDR3 DNA is TGTGCCAGCATGAGAACGAGCTCCTATAACTCACCCCTCCACTTT.